This T cell receptor (beta chain) was profiled in a study of OX40 agonist ivuxolimab in advanced cancers. TCRdb's table, derived via immunoSEQ multiplex PCR, lists solely in-frame clones and lacks some. The data contain about 82,000 clones, 90% of them seen just once; the ten biggest clones take up 0.3% to 0.4%. Notes on the study in general: Among the nonresponders, some also had low normalized T-cell clonal expansion. Clonal expansion among partial responders at 0.1-3.0 mg/kg ranked near the lowest.

Germline CDR1 is MGHRA and CDR2 is YSYEKL. The CDR3 runs 15 residues. V dropped 4 bases and J dropped 0; count of bases not matched to a gene: 3. For this clone: Its specificity is unknown.

The rearrangement links TRBV4-1 to TRBJ2-7, with TRBD2 identical over 10 bases. Sequencing was performed on CD4+ or CD8+ T cells sorted from blood, taken in a trial of the OX40 agonist ivuxolimab. This receptor was obtained from an adult with an advanced solid tumor such as melanoma, head and neck, liver or kidney cancer. This CDR3 is CASSRTSGLSYEQYF. In DNA form, the CDR3 reads TGCGCCAGCAGCCGGACTAGCGGACTCTCCTACGAGCAGTACTTC.